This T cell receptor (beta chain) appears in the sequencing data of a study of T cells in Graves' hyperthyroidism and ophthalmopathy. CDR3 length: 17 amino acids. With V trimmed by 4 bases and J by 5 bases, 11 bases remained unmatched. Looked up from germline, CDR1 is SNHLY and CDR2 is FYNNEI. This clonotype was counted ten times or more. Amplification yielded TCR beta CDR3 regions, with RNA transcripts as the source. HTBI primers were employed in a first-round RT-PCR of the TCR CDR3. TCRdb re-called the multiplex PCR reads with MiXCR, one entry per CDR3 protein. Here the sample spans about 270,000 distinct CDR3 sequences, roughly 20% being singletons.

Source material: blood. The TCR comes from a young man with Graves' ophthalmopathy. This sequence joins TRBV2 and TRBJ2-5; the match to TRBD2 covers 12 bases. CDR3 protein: CASSANALAGGQETQYF. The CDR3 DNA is TGTGCCAGCAGTGCGAACGCACTAGCGGGAGGACAGGAGACCCAGTACTTC. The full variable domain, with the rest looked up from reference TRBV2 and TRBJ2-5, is EPEVTQTPSHQVTQMGQEVILRCVPISNHLYFYWYRQILGQKVEFLVSFYNNEISEKSEIFDDQFSVERPDGSNFTLKIRSTKLEDSAMYFCASSANALAGGQETQYFGPGTRLLVL.